The 8 T cell receptor beta chains below were found in one sample sequenced in a study of T-cell reconstitution after alpha-beta-depleted transplantation in children. The library targeted TCRbeta and was prepared with unique molecular identifiers. TCRdb analysed the PCR reads with MiXCR anew, one entry per CDR3 protein. The sample consists of about 420,000 distinct CDR3 sequences, about 16% of them appearing once. Source: PBMCs, mostly from graft donor cells, taken 360 days after TCRalphabeta/CD19-depleted stem cell transplant. The receptors derive from a boy in the first two years of life who had a stem cell transplant for Wiskott-Aldrich syndrome, so the T cells may come from the graft donor.

This clonotype was recorded once. CDR3 DNA: TGCAGCGTTACCCGAGGCAGGAAAGAGACCCAGTACTTC. Translating it yields CSVTRGRKETQYF. This rearrangement joins TRBV29-1 to TRBJ2-5; no firm D call. This CDR3 is built from 13 residues. The V gene lost 5 bases and the J gene lost 3 bases, with 13 bases spanning the gap. Germline lookup yields CDR1 SQVTM and CDR2 ANQGSEA.

This chain uses TRBV6-1 with TRBJ2-1, with D uncertain. Germline loops: CDR1 MNHNS, CDR2 SASEGT. The CDR3 is 14 amino acids. Trimming cost V 7 bases and J 3 bases, with 13 bases left between them. The CDR3 DNA reads TGTGCCAGCAAATACAGTGGCCACTACAATGAGCAGTTCTTC. Protein: CASKYSGHYNEQFF.

The rearrangement links TRBV5-1 to TRBJ2-1; 13 nucleotides line up with TRBD2. The CDR3 runs to 13 residues. The trim removed 7 bases at V and 12 bases at J, leaving 7 bases unmatched. Germline assignment: CDR1 SGHRS and CDR2 YFSETQ. CDR3 coding DNA: TGCGCCAGCGGCCCCGGACTAGCGGGAGCGCAGTTCTTC. Protein product: CASGPGLAGAQFF.

This chain joins TRBV12-3 or TRBV12-4 and TRBJ2-2; D is perhaps TRBD1 (6 bases). Trimming took off 3 bases at V and 7 bases at J, with 9 bases between the two ends. This CDR3 contains 13 residues. This CDR3 is CASSFRGNGELFF. DNA of the CDR3: TGTGCCAGCAGTTTCAGGGGAAACGGGGAGCTGTTTTTT.

The chain employs TRBV11-3 and TRBJ2-1; D not resolved. V lost 0 bases and J 6 bases, leaving 15 bases between the germline ends. Per germline, CDR1 SGHNT and CDR2 YENEEA. The CDR3 totals 16 residues. The DNA of the CDR3 is TGTGCCAGCAGCTTAGACGGCGGAGTGGATGTCAATGAGCAGTTCTTC. Protein sequence: CASSLDGGVDVNEQFF.

This clonotype was detected a few times. The chain has TRBV6-1 and TRBJ2-6; D is undetermined. V was trimmed by 1 base and J by 2 bases, leaving 3 bases between them. The CDR3 spans 14 residues. Germline V lookup: CDR1 MNHNS, CDR2 SASEGT. In nucleotides, the CDR3 is TGTGCCAGCAGTGAAGACACTGGGGCCAACGTCCTGACTTTC. This gives the protein CASSEDTGANVLTF.

V and J are TRBV3-1 and TRBJ2-1; 8 bases line up with TRBD2. This CDR3 region has 15 residues. V dropped 3 bases and J dropped 2; count of bases not matched to a gene: 3. In germline, CDR1 is LGHDT, CDR2 YNNKEL (reference sequence). CDR3 sequence reads: CASSQGLETYNEQFF. The DNA for the CDR3 is TGTGCCAGCAGCCAGGGACTAGAGACCTACAATGAGCAGTTCTTC.

This clonotype was picked up a small number of times. V and J are TRBV29-1 and TRBJ2-1, with 9 positions matching TRBD2. V gave up 4 bases and J gave up 4 bases; unmatched junction bases: 5. The CDR3 is 14 residues long. CDR1 is SQVTM, CDR2 ANQGSEA, per germline. The CDR3 sequence: CSVAGLAPYNEQFF. The CDR3 DNA sequence: TGCAGCGTTGCTGGACTAGCGCCTTACAATGAGCAGTTCTTC.